The rows below give T cell receptor beta chains drawn from one sample of a study of CD8 T cells in Susac syndrome. TCRdb redid the calling of the immunoSEQ multiplex PCR reads with MiXCR, one entry per CDR3 protein. Found here are approximately 120,000 distinct CDR3 sequences, less than 97% of them singletons; the top ten hold roughly 0.096%. Sequencing was performed on CD4+ T cells from PBMCs. The receptors derive from a human donor in good health. Each CDR3 is given with its conserved first and last residue. The order of the fields is V gene, CDR3 length, clone size, J gene, D gene, CDR3 protein, CDR3 DNA. A D gene is named only where the DNA matches it firmly. A row's size may be missing; if present it is once, few, many or a size class.

v_call: TRBV28
cdr3_length: 17
clone_size: NA
j_call: TRBJ2-4
d_call: NA
cdr3_aa: CASSRLDTIPAKNIQYF
cdr3_nt: TGTGCCAGCAGCCGCCTGGACACTATCCCAGCCAAAAACATTCAGTACTTC

v_call: TRBV28
cdr3_length: 16
clone_size: NA
j_call: TRBJ2-1
d_call: NA
cdr3_aa: CASSPGDSKNYNEQFF
cdr3_nt: TGTGCCAGCAGCCCGGGAGATTCCAAAAACTACAATGAGCAGTTCTTC

v_call: TRBV3-1
cdr3_length: 15
clone_size: once
j_call: TRBJ2-1
d_call: TRBD2
cdr3_aa: CASSQEPSGSGEQFF
cdr3_nt: TGTGCCAGCAGCCAAGAGCCTAGCGGGAGCGGAGAGCAGTTCTTC

v_call: TRBV29-1
cdr3_length: 15
clone_size: NA
j_call: TRBJ2-7
d_call: TRBD1
cdr3_aa: CSVVLGQGSSYEQYF
cdr3_nt: TGCAGCGTTGTCTTAGGACAGGGTTCGTCCTACGAGCAGTACTTC

v_call: TRBV2
cdr3_length: 15
clone_size: NA
j_call: TRBJ2-2
d_call: TRBD2
cdr3_aa: CASSMVSGRAGELFF
cdr3_nt: TGTGCCAGCTCAATGGTATCGGGGAGGGCCGGGGAGCTGTTTTTT

v_call: TRBV10-3
cdr3_length: 12
clone_size: NA
j_call: TRBJ2-7
d_call: TRBD2
cdr3_aa: CAISGTSGGFHF
cdr3_nt: TGTGCCATCAGTGGGACTAGCGGGGGGTTTCACTTC

v_call: TRBV4-2
cdr3_length: 16
clone_size: NA
j_call: TRBJ2-2
d_call: NA
cdr3_aa: CASSQESGTNTGELFF
cdr3_nt: TGTGCCAGCAGCCAAGAATCAGGGACGAACACCGGGGAGCTGTTTTTT

v_call: TRBV6-5
cdr3_length: 13
clone_size: NA
j_call: TRBJ1-3
d_call: NA
cdr3_aa: CASSYFGGNTIYF
cdr3_nt: TGTGCCAGCAGTTACTTTGGTGGAAACACCATATATTTT

v_call: TRBV2
cdr3_length: 12
clone_size: NA
j_call: TRBJ1-5
d_call: NA
cdr3_aa: CASSRVEQPQHF
cdr3_nt: TGTGCCAGCAGTCGGGTTGAACAGCCCCAGCATTTT

v_call: TRBV3-1
cdr3_length: 14
clone_size: NA
j_call: TRBJ2-2
d_call: NA
cdr3_aa: CASSQQGHTGELFF
cdr3_nt: TGTGCCAGCAGCCAGCAGGGACACACCGGGGAGCTGTTTTTT

v_call: TRBV3-1
cdr3_length: 12
clone_size: NA
j_call: TRBJ2-1
d_call: NA
cdr3_aa: CASSQTSNEQFF
cdr3_nt: TGTGCCAGCAGCCAAACTAGCAATGAGCAGTTCTTC

v_call: TRBV5-1
cdr3_length: 15
clone_size: NA
j_call: TRBJ1-2
d_call: TRBD1
cdr3_aa: CASSLATGGAYGYTF
cdr3_nt: TGCGCCAGCAGCTTGGCTACAGGGGGCGCCTATGGCTACACCTTC

v_call: TRBV7-2
cdr3_length: 14
clone_size: NA
j_call: TRBJ1-5
d_call: TRBD1
cdr3_aa: CASSLGTGDQPQHF
cdr3_nt: TGTGCCAGCAGCTTAGGGACAGGGGATCAGCCCCAGCATTTT

v_call: TRBV4-3
cdr3_length: 15
clone_size: NA
j_call: TRBJ1-2
d_call: NA
cdr3_aa: CASSQGAQANYGYTF
cdr3_nt: TGCGCCAGCAGCCAAGGGGCGCAAGCTAACTATGGCTACACCTTC

v_call: TRBV7-3
cdr3_length: 14
clone_size: NA
j_call: TRBJ2-5
d_call: NA
cdr3_aa: CASSPTASQETQYF
cdr3_nt: TGTGCCAGCAGCCCGACAGCGTCTCAAGAGACCCAGTACTTC

v_call: TRBV18
cdr3_length: 13
clone_size: NA
j_call: TRBJ1-1
d_call: NA
cdr3_aa: CASSREVGDKAFF
cdr3_nt: TGTGCCAGCTCAAGGGAGGTGGGTGACAAAGCTTTCTTT

v_call: TRBV20-1
cdr3_length: 14
clone_size: NA
j_call: TRBJ2-1
d_call: TRBD2
cdr3_aa: CSATGLAGINEQFF
cdr3_nt: TGCAGTGCTACGGGACTAGCGGGTATCAATGAGCAGTTCTTC

v_call: TRBV12-3/TRBV12-4
cdr3_length: 14
clone_size: NA
j_call: TRBJ1-4
d_call: NA
cdr3_aa: CASSFTQGHEKLFF
cdr3_nt: TGTGCCAGCAGTTTTACCCAGGGCCATGAAAAACTGTTTTTT

v_call: TRBV20-1
cdr3_length: 17
clone_size: once
j_call: TRBJ2-2
d_call: TRBD1
cdr3_aa: CSARTTGGRANTGELFF
cdr3_nt: TGCAGTGCCCGGACGACAGGGGGAAGGGCGAACACCGGGGAGCTGTTTTTT

v_call: TRBV6-2/TRBV6-3
cdr3_length: 16
clone_size: NA
j_call: TRBJ1-1
d_call: TRBD1
cdr3_aa: CASSYSQGARFTEAFF
cdr3_nt: TGTGCCAGCAGTTACTCGCAGGGGGCGCGATTCACTGAAGCTTTCTTT

v_call: TRBV12-3/TRBV12-4
cdr3_length: 14
clone_size: once
j_call: TRBJ2-4
d_call: NA
cdr3_aa: CASRPRDSGNIQYF
cdr3_nt: TGTGCCAGCAGACCCAGGGACAGCGGGAACATTCAGTACTTC

v_call: TRBV30
cdr3_length: 18
clone_size: NA
j_call: TRBJ2-6
d_call: NA
cdr3_aa: CACPGSPGASSGANVLTF
cdr3_nt: TGTGCCTGTCCGGGTTCTCCGGGGGCCTCGTCTGGGGCCAACGTCCTGACTTTC

v_call: TRBV7-3
cdr3_length: 13
clone_size: NA
j_call: TRBJ1-1
d_call: NA
cdr3_aa: CASSTGPPTEAFF
cdr3_nt: TGTGCCAGCAGCACGGGCCCACCCACTGAAGCTTTCTTT

v_call: TRBV7-2
cdr3_length: 15
clone_size: NA
j_call: TRBJ2-7
d_call: TRBD2
cdr3_aa: CASSLGPSGRGEQYF
cdr3_nt: TGTGCCAGCAGCTTAGGCCCTAGCGGGAGAGGCGAGCAGTACTTC

v_call: TRBV9
cdr3_length: 13
clone_size: NA
j_call: TRBJ1-2
d_call: NA
cdr3_aa: CASSVAGGYGYTF
cdr3_nt: TGTGCCAGCAGCGTCGCGGGCGGCTATGGCTACACCTTC

v_call: TRBV20-1
cdr3_length: 13
clone_size: NA
j_call: TRBJ1-5
d_call: NA
cdr3_aa: CSASGGSNQPQHF
cdr3_nt: TGCAGTGCGAGTGGCGGCAGCAATCAGCCCCAGCATTTT

v_call: TRBV3-1
cdr3_length: 17
clone_size: NA
j_call: TRBJ2-3
d_call: TRBD1
cdr3_aa: CASSQSNRDRATDTQYF
cdr3_nt: TGTGCCAGCAGCCAAAGTAACCGGGACAGGGCGACAGATACGCAGTATTTT